These T cell receptor beta chains were read from a single sample in a study of cytomegalovirus exposure and HLA in healthy donors. Repertoires were generated with immunoSEQ multiplex PCR, while TCRdb's copy carries only in-frame clones and drops some. This repertoire shows 150,000 to 200,000 clones, about 75% found once; its top ten account for approximately 2%. The material sequenced was PBMCs. The source of these receptors is a female donor in good health and CMV-seronegative. CDR3s include the opening cysteine and the closing phenylalanine or tryptophan. The D gene is left open where the match is weak. Size is omitted from some rows. Given values are once, few, many or a class for expanded clones.

V	D	size	J	length	CDR3	DNA
TRBV5-4	TRBD1	-	TRBJ1-2	17	CASRPNSGQGRNYGYTF	TGTGCCAGCAGACCCAACTCTGGACAGGGGAGGAACTATGGCTACACCTTC
TRBV10-3	-	-	TRBJ2-1	12	CATWSIYNEQFF	TGTGCCACCTGGAGTATATACAATGAGCAGTTCTTC
TRBV6-6	TRBD1	few	TRBJ1-4	15	CASSNGQVLEEKLFF	TGTGCCAGCAGTAACGGACAGGTCTTGGAGGAAAAACTGTTTTTT
TRBV7-9	-	-	TRBJ1-1	15	CASSLATGDGTEAFF	TGTGCCAGCAGCTTAGCAACGGGGGATGGCACTGAAGCTTTCTTT
TRBV19	TRBD2	few	TRBJ2-5	13	CASSMWGGETQYF	TGTGCCAGTAGTATGTGGGGAGGGGAGACCCAGTACTTC
TRBV5-6	-	once	TRBJ2-3	13	CASSGAGPDTQYF	TGTGCCAGCAGCGGGGCCGGCCCAGATACGCAGTATTTT
TRBV5-1	TRBD1	few	TRBJ2-1	13	CASSVTGNNEQFF	TGCGCCAGCAGCGTGACAGGGAACAATGAGCAGTTCTTC
TRBV6-6	-	few	TRBJ1-1	14	CASTPEQGNTEAFF	TGTGCCAGCACCCCTGAACAGGGGAACACTGAAGCTTTCTTT
TRBV5-1	TRBD1	-	TRBJ1-1	15	CASSTGQGMNTEAFF	TGCGCCAGCAGCACGGGACAGGGAATGAACACTGAAGCTTTCTTT
TRBV5-1	TRBD1	-	TRBJ1-1	15	CASSSYRGRGTEAFF	TGCGCCAGCAGCTCCTACAGGGGTAGAGGCACTGAAGCTTTCTTT
TRBV7-9	-	-	TRBJ1-2	13	CASSLDGNYGYTF	TGTGCCAGCAGCTTAGACGGGAACTATGGCTACACCTTC
TRBV7-9	-	-	TRBJ1-5	13	CAVNTEPNQPQHF	TGTGCCGTTAACACGGAGCCGAATCAGCCCCAGCATTTT
TRBV6-6	-	-	TRBJ1-5	10	CASTGTPQHF	TGTGCCAGCACCGGGACACCCCAGCATTTT
TRBV7-3	TRBD1	-	TRBJ2-7	15	CASSLTGTGAYEQYF	TGTGCCAGCAGCTTAACCGGGACAGGGGCCTACGAGCAGTACTTC
TRBV6-5	TRBD1	-	TRBJ2-7	15	CASSYSRDSSYEQYF	TGTGCCAGCAGTTACTCACGGGACAGCAGCTACGAGCAGTACTTC
TRBV30	-	-	TRBJ2-7	15	CAWSVSAGRSYEQYF	TGTGCCTGGAGTGTATCGGCAGGCCGATCCTACGAGCAGTACTTC
TRBV7-7	-	-	TRBJ2-2	17	CASSPLVAAPNTGELFF	TGTGCCAGCAGCCCACTAGTTGCAGCGCCGAACACCGGGGAGCTGTTTTTT
TRBV6-1	TRBD1	-	TRBJ2-3	13	CATDRGFTDTQYF	TGTGCCACCGACAGGGGTTTCACAGATACGCAGTATTTT
TRBV5-6	TRBD1	-	TRBJ1-2	15	CASTHGQGIWDGYTF	TGTGCCAGCACCCATGGACAGGGAATCTGGGATGGCTACACCTTC
TRBV25-1	TRBD1	-	TRBJ1-1	11	CASSVDREAFF	TGTGCCAGCAGTGTGGACAGGGAAGCTTTCTTT
TRBV2	TRBD1	-	TRBJ1-5	15	CASSKDRGEGQPQHF	TGTGCCAGCAGTAAAGACAGGGGTGAAGGTCAGCCCCAGCATTTT
TRBV6-5	-	-	TRBJ2-1	15	CASSLAFGPYNEQFF	TGTGCCAGCAGTCTAGCGTTTGGCCCGTACAATGAGCAGTTCTTC
TRBV27	-	-	TRBJ1-2	16	CASSLRGAETNYGYTF	TGTGCCAGCAGTTTGCGGGGGGCAGAGACTAACTATGGCTACACCTTC
TRBV19	-	-	TRBJ1-5	16	CASSLITGISNQPQHF	TGTGCCAGTAGTCTTATAACAGGGATTAGCAATCAGCCCCAGCATTTT
TRBV27	-	-	TRBJ1-2	16	CASSPSWGEEGYGYTF	TGTGCCAGCAGCCCCTCCTGGGGGGAAGAAGGCTATGGCTACACCTTC
TRBV6-6	-	once	TRBJ1-3	16	CASSYSMAVSGNTIYF	TGTGCCAGCAGTTACAGTATGGCCGTCTCTGGAAACACCATATATTTT
TRBV25-1	-	-	TRBJ2-3	13	CASYSRATDTQYF	TGTGCCAGTTATAGCAGGGCCACAGATACGCAGTATTTT
TRBV19	-	-	TRBJ1-1	14	CASTELGGVSEAFF	TGTGCCAGTACCGAGCTGGGGGGAGTGTCTGAAGCTTTCTTT
TRBV6-1	-	-	TRBJ1-2	15	CASSEGRTNNYGYTF	TGTGCCAGCAGTGAAGGGCGGACTAATAACTATGGCTACACCTTC
TRBV5-4	-	-	TRBJ1-2	13	CASSLEGAYGYTF	TGTGCCAGCAGCTTGGAAGGGGCCTATGGCTACACCTTC
TRBV2	-	-	TRBJ2-1	15	CASSWSGVGYNEQFF	TGTGCCAGCAGCTGGTCAGGGGTCGGCTACAATGAGCAGTTCTTC
TRBV5-6	-	-	TRBJ1-5	16	CASSLGRGEGNQPQHF	TGTGCCAGCAGCTTGGGAAGAGGGGAGGGCAATCAGCCCCAGCATTTT
TRBV4-2	TRBD2	-	TRBJ2-3	18	CASSLDELAGGSTDTQYF	TGTGCCAGCAGCCTCGACGAGCTAGCGGGGGGCTCCACAGATACGCAGTATTTT
TRBV2	-	-	TRBJ2-5	14	CASSDWTIQETQYF	TGTGCCAGCAGTGACTGGACTATCCAAGAGACCCAGTACTTC